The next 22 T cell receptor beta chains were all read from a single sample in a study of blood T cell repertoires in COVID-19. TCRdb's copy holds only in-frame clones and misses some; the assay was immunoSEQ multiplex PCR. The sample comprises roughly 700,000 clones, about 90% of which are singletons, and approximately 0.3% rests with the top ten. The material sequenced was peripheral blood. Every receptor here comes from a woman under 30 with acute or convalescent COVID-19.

The CDR3 nucleotides read TGTGCCAGCAGCCGAGGGTTCCTGAACACTGAAGCTTTCTTT. Translated, it gives CASSRGFLNTEAFF. The rearrangement links TRBV28 to TRBJ1-1; D is undetermined. Trimming pared 6 bases from V and 0 bases from J, leaving 11 bases between. This CDR3 has 14 amino acids. Germline CDR1 MDHEN, CDR2 SYDVKM. The full variable domain, with the rest looked up from reference TRBV28 and TRBJ1-1, is DVKVTQSSRYLVKRTGEKVFLECVQDMDHENMFWYRQDPGLGLRLIYFSYDVKMKEKGDIPEGYSVSREKKERFSLILESASTNQTSMYLCASSRGFLNTEAFFGQGTRLTVV.

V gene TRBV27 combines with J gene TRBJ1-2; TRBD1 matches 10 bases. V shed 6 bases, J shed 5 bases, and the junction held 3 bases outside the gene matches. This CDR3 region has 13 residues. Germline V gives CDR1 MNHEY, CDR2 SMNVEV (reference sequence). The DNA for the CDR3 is TGTGCCAGCAGGGGACAGGGGAGGTATGGCTACACCTTC. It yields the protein CASRGQGRYGYTF.

The CDR3 bases are TGCAGCGTAGTAGACAAAAATCAGCCCCAGCATTTT. It translates to CSVVDKNQPQHF. This chain uses TRBV29-1 with TRBJ1-5; D ambiguous. Germline CDR1 reads SQVTM; CDR2 reads ANQGSEA. The CDR3 runs to 12 residues. Trimming stripped 6 bases from V and 4 bases from J, with 10 bases between.

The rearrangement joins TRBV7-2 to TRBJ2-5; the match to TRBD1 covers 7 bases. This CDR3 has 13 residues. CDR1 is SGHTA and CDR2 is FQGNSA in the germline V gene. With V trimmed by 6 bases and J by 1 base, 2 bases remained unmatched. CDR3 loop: CASRGTVQETQYF. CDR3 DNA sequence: TGTGCCAGCAGGGGGACAGTCCAAGAGACCCAGTACTTC.

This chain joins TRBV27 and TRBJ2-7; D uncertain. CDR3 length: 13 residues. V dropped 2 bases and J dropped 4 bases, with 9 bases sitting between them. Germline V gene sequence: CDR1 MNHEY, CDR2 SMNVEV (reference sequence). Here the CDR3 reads CASSLRVPYEQYF. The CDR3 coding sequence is TGTGCCAGCAGTTTACGAGTCCCTTACGAGCAGTACTTC.

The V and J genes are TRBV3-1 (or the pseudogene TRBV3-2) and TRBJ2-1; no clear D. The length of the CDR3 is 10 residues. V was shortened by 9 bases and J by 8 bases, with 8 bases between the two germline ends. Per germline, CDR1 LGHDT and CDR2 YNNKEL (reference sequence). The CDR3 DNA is TGTGCCAGGGGCCGTCATGAGCAGTTCTTC. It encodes CARGRHEQFF.

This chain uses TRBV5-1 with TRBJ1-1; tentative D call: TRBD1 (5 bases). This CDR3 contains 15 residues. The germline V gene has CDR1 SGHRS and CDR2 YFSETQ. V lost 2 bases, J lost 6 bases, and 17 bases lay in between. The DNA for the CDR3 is TGCGCCAGCAGCTTCGGGGGAAAGGGGTACGCTGAAGCTTTCTTT. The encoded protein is CASSFGGKGYAEAFF.

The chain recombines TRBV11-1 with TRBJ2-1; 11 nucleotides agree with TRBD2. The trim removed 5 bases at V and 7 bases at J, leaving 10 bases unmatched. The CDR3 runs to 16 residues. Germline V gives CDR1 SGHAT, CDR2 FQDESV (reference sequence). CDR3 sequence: CASSPFIAGGWNEQFF. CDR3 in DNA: TGTGCCAGCAGCCCCTTCATAGCGGGGGGGTGGAATGAGCAGTTCTTC.

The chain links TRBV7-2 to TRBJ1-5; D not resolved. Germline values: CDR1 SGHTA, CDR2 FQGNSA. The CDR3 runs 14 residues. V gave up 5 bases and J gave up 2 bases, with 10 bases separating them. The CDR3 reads CASSPVPGNQPQHF. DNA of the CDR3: TGTGCCAGCAGCCCAGTCCCCGGCAATCAGCCCCAGCATTTT.

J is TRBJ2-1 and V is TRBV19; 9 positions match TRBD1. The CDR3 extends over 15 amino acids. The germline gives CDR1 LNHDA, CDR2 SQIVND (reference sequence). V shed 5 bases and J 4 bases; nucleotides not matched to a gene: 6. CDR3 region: CASSVTGTGYNEQFF. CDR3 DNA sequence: TGTGCCAGTAGTGTGACCGGGACAGGGTACAATGAGCAGTTCTTC.

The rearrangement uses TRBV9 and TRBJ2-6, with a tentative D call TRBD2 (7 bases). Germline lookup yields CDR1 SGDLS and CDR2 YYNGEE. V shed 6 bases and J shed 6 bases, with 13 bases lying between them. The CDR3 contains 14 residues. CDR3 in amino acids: CASNKGGEANVLTF. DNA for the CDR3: TGTGCCAGCAACAAAGGGGGGGAGGCCAACGTCCTGACTTTC. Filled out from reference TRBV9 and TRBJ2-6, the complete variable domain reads DSGVTQTPKHLITATGQRVTLRCSPRSGDLSVYWYQQSLDQGLQFLIQYYNGEERAKGNILERFSAQQFPDLHSELNLSSLELGDSALYFCASNKGGEANVLTFGAGSRLTVL.

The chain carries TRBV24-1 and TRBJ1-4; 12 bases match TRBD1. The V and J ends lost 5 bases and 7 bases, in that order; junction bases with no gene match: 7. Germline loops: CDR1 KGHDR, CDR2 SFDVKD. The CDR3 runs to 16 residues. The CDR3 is CATSAGTGGASEKLFF. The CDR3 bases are TGTGCCACCAGTGCTGGGACAGGGGGCGCAAGTGAAAAACTGTTTTTT.

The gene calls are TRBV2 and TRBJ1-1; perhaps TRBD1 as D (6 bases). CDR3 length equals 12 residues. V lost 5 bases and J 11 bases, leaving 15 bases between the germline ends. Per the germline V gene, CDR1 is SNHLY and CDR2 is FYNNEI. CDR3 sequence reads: CASSPTGSRAFF. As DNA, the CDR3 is TGTGCCAGCAGTCCTACAGGGAGTAGGGCTTTCTTT.

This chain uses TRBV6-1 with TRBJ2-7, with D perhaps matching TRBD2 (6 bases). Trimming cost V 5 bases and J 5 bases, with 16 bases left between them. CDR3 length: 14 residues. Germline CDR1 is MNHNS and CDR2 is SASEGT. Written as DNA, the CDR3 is TGTGCCAGCAGTCCCCCGGGGGTGCCTGACGAGCAGTACTTC. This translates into CASSPPGVPDEQYF.

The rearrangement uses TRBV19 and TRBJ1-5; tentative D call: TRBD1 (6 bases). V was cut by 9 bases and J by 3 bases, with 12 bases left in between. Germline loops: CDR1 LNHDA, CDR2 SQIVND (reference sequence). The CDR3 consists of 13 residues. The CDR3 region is CASHRQVNQPQHF. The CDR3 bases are TGTGCCAGCCACCGACAGGTCAATCAGCCCCAGCATTTT. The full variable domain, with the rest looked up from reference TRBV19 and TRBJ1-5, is DGGITQSPKYLFRKEGQNVTLSCEQNLNHDAMYWYRQDPGQGLRLIYYSQIVNDFQKGDIAEGYSVSREKKESFPLTVTSAQKNPTAFYLCASHRQVNQPQHFGDGTRLSIL.

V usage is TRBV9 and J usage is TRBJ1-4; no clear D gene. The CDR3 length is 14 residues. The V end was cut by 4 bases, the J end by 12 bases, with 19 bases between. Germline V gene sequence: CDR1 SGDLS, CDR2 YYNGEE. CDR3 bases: TGTGCCAGCAGCCCCGCGTTGAACGCCGGGGAACTGTTTTTT. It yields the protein CASSPALNAGELFF.

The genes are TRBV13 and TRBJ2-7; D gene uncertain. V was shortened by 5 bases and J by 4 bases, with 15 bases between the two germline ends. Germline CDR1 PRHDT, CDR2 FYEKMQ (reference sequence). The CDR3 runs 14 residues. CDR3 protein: CASSARLDLYEQYF. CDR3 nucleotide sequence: TGTGCCAGCAGCGCCCGCCTAGATCTTTACGAGCAGTACTTC.

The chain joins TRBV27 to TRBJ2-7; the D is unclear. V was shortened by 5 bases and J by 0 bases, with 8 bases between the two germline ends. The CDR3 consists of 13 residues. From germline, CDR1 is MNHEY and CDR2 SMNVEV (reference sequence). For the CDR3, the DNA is TGTGCCAGCAGTGTGTCCAGCTCCTACGAGCAGTACTTC. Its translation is CASSVSSSYEQYF.

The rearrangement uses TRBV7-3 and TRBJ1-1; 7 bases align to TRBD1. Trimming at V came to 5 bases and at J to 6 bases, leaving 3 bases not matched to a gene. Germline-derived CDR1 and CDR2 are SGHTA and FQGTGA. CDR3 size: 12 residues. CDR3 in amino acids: CASSETGSEAFF. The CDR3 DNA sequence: TGTGCCAGCAGCGAGACAGGGTCTGAAGCTTTCTTT.

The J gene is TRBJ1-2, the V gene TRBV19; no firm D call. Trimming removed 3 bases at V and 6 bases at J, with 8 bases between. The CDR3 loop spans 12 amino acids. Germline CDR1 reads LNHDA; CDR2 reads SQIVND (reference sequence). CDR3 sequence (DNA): TGTGCCAGTAGTATCCCAGAAAATGGCTACACCTTC. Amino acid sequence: CASSIPENGYTF.

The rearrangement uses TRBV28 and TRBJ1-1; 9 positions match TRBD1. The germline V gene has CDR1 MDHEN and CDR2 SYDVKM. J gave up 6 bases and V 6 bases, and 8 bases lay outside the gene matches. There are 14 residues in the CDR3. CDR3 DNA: TGTGCCAGCAGACCGCGGACAGGGGTCTCTGAAGCTTTCTTT. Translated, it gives CASRPRTGVSEAFF.

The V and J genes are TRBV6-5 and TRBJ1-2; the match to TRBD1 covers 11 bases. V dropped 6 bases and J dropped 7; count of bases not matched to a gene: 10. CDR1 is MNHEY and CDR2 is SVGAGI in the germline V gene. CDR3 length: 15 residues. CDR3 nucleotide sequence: TGTGCCAGCAGCGCCGTCGGACAGGGGGCGCTTGGCTACACCTTC. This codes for CASSAVGQGALGYTF.